This T cell receptor beta chain was documented in a study of molecular identifiers for immune sequencing clone quantification. Previously described methods with listed TCR primers produced the bulk TCR libraries. TCRdb re-called the PCR reads with MiXCR, one entry per CDR3 protein. The sample has about half a million distinct CDR3 sequences; about 20% are singletons. This clonotype came up many times. What it binds is not known. Broader study findings: In naive cells, under 1% of molecules belonged to clones above 20 RNA copies, against over 97% in effector cells. Should identical TCR molecules share a barcode, the sizes of highly expanded clones could be underestimated.

Sorting captured naive CD8 T cells as CD8+CD4-CCR7+CD45RA+. CDR3 size: 15 residues. V was clipped by 4 bases and J by 5 bases; unmatched bases: 6. Germline loops: CDR1 MGHDK, CDR2 SYGVNS. The chain carries TRBV25-1 and TRBJ2-5; 11 nucleotides match TRBD1. This receptor was taken from a human donor in good health. Some libraries in this study had Jurkat cell RNA spiked in. The sequenced sample was naive CD8+ T cells from blood, with Jurkat cell RNA spiked in. Subset noted: FACS-sorted CD8+CD4-CCR7+CD45RA+ naive T cells. CDR3 sequence reads: CASSAGQGARETQYF. In DNA, the CDR3 is TGTGCCAGCAGTGCCGGACAGGGGGCTCGGGAGACCCAGTACTTC. Together with reference TRBV25-1 and TRBJ2-5, the CDR3 gives the full variable domain: EADIYQTPRYLVIGTGKKITLECSQTMGHDKMYWYQQDPGMELHLIHYSYGVNSTEKGDLSSESTVSRIRTEHFPLTLESARPSHTSQYLCASSAGQGARETQYFGPGTRLLVL.